This T cell receptor (beta chain) was sequenced for a study of CD8 T cells in ankylosing spondylitis. In the case of this clonotype: The antigen remains undetermined.

Trimming removed 6 bases at V and 2 bases at J, with 26 bases between. Germline CDR1 KGHSH, CDR2 LQKENI. The CDR3 totals 18 residues. Using its own MiXCR run on the 5' RACE reads, TCRdb lists one record per CDR3 protein. Found here are approximately 440,000 distinct CDR3 sequences, 15% to 20% of them singletons; the top ten hold approximately 1%. The study, taken as a whole, reports: Blood from ankylosing spondylitis patients appeared to carry a characteristic roughly 8-variant TCR beta motif. There were earlier reports of some motif variants in reactive arthritis synovial fluid and blood. Reportedly, disease-linked clones are significantly enriched in ankylosing spondylitis patients' matched synovial fluid. Clones that were linked to disease were CD8+ and were relatively rare in peripheral blood.

The chain carries TRBV18 and TRBJ2-7; perhaps D is TRBD1 or TRBD2 (6 bases each). The sequencing input was blood, either unsorted or a sorted T cell fraction (not recorded which). This clonotype originated in a male donor with ankylosing spondylitis. CDR3 coding DNA: TGTGCCAGCTCCCTCGCAGGGTCGACTAGGGGGACCACCTACGAGCAGTACTTC. Translating gives CASSLAGSTRGTTYEQYF.